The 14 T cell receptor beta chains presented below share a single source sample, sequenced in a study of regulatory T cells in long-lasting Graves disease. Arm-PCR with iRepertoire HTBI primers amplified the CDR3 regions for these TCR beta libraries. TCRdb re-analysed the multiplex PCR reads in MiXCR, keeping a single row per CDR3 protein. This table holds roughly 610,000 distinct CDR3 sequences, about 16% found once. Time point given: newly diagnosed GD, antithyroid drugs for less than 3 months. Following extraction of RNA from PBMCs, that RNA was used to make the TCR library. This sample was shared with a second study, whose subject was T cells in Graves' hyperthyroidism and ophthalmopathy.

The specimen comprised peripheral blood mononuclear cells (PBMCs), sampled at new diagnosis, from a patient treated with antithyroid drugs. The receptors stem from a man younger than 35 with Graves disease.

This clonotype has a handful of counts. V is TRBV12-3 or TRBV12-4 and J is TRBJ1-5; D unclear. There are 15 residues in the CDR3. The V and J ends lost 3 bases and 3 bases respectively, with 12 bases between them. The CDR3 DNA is TGTGCCAGCAGTTTCAATATACAGATCAATCAGCCCCAGCATTTT. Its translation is CASSFNIQINQPQHF.

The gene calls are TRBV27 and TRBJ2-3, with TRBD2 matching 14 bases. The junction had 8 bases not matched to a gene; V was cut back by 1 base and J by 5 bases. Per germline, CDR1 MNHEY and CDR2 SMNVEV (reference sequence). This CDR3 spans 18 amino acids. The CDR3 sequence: CASSLYPGTSGRGDTQYF. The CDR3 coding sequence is TGTGCCAGCAGTTTATACCCCGGGACTAGCGGGAGAGGAGATACGCAGTATTTT.

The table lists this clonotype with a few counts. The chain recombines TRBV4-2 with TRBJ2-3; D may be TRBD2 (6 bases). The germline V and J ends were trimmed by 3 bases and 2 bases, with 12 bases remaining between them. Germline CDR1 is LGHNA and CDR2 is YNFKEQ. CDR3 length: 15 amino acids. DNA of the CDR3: TGTGCCAGCAGCCAGAGGCGGGACGTCACAGATACGCAGTATTTT. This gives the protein CASSQRRDVTDTQYF.

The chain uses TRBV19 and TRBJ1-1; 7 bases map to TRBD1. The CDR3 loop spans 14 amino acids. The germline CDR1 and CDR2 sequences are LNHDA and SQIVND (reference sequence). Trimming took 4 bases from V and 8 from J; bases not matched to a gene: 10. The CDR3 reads CASSTIRQGWEAFF. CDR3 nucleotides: TGTGCCAGTAGTACCATAAGACAGGGCTGGGAAGCTTTCTTT. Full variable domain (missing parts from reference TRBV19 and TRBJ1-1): DGGITQSPKYLFRKEGQNVTLSCEQNLNHDAMYWYRQDPGQGLRLIYYSQIVNDFQKGDIAEGYSVSREKKESFPLTVTSAQKNPTAFYLCASSTIRQGWEAFFGQGTRLTVV.

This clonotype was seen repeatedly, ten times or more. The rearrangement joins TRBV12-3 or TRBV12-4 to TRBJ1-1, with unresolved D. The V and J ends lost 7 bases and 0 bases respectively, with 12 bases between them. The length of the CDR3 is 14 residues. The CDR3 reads CASTLRTLNTEAFF. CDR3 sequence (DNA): TGTGCCAGCACCCTCAGGACTTTGAACACTGAAGCTTTCTTT.

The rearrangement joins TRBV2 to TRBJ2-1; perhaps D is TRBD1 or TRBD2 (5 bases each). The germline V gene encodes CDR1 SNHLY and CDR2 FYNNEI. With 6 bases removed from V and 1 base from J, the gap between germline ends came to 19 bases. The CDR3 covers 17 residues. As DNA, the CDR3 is TGTGCCAGCAGACCGCCAAAGGGGTGGACTTCCTACAATGAGCAGTTCTTC. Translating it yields CASRPPKGWTSYNEQFF.

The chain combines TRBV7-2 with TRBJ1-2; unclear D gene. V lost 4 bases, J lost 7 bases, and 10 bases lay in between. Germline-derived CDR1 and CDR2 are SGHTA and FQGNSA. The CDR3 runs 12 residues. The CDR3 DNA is TGTGCCAGCAGCTCTTACAGTTCTGGCTACACCTTC. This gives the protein CASSSYSSGYTF.

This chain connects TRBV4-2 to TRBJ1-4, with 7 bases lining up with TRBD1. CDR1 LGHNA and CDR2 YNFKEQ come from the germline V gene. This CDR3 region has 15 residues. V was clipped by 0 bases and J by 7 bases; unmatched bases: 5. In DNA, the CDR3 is TGTGCCAGCAGCCAAGATAAGGGGGCTCGTGAAAAACTGTTTTTT. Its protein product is CASSQDKGAREKLFF.

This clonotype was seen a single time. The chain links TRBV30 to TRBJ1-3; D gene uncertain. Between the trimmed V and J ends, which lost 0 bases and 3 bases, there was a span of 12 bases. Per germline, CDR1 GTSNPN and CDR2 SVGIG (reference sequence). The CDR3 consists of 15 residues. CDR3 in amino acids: CAWSVGGALGNTIYF. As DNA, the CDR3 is TGTGCCTGGAGTGTAGGTGGCGCCCTTGGAAACACCATATATTTT.

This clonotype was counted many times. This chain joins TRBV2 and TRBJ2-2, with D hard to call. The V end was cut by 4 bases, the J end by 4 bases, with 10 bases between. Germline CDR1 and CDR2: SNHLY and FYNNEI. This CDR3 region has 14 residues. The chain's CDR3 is CASSGPRVTGELFF. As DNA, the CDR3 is TGTGCCAGCAGTGGCCCTAGAGTCACCGGGGAGCTGTTTTTT. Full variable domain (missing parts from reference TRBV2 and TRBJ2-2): EPEVTQTPSHQVTQMGQEVILRCVPISNHLYFYWYRQILGQKVEFLVSFYNNEISEKSEIFDDQFSVERPDGSNFTLKIRSTKLEDSAMYFCASSGPRVTGELFFGEGSRLTVL.

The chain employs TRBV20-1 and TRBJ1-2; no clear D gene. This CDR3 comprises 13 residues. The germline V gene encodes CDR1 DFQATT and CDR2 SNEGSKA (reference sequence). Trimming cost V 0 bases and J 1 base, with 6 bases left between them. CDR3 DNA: TGCAGTGCTAGAGACGAAATTAACTATGGCTACACCTTC. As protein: CSARDEINYGYTF.

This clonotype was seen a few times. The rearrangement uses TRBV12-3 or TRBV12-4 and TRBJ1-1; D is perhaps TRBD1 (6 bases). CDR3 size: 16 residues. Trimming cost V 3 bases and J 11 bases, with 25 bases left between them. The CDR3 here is CASSFRTADRNRGAFF. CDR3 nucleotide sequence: TGTGCCAGCAGTTTCCGGACTGCCGACAGGAACCGTGGGGCTTTCTTT.

The chain's CDR3 is CASSQGSGSDTQYF. CDR3 coding DNA: TGCGCCAGCAGCCAAGGGTCGGGTTCCGATACGCAGTATTTT. The chain joins TRBV4-1 to TRBJ2-3; D remains unclear. The CDR3 runs 14 residues. V was clipped by 1 base and J by 6 bases, with 11 bases between them. Germline CDR1 and CDR2: MGHRA and YSYEKL.

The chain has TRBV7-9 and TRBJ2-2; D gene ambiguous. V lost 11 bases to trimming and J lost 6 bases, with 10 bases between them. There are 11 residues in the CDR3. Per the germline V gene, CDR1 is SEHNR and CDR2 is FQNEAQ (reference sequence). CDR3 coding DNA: TGTGCCGCCCCAGGCCCCGGGGAGCTGTTTTTT. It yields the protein CAAPGPGELFF.